These 6 T cell receptor beta chains were sequenced from one sample in a study of cytomegalovirus exposure and HLA in healthy donors. Only in-frame clones appear in the TCRdb table, and some are missing; sequencing was by immunoSEQ multiplex PCR. Of about 200,000 clones in the sample, about 81% were seen once. The sample was PBMCs. These receptors all come from a woman aged 30 to 39 in good health and CMV-seronegative.

CDR3 region: CASSIVTSGRNEQFF. Written as DNA, the CDR3 is TGTGCCAGTAGTATTGTTACTAGCGGGAGAAATGAGCAGTTCTTC. V usage is TRBV19 and J usage is TRBJ2-1, with TRBD2 matching over 11 bases. CDR1 LNHDA and CDR2 SQIVND come from the germline V gene (reference sequence). There are 15 residues in the CDR3. The junction had 5 bases not matched to a gene; V was cut back by 3 bases and J by 7 bases.

The rearrangement links TRBV6-5 to TRBJ1-2, with 10 nucleotides matching TRBD1. Trimming removed 8 bases from V and 7 bases from J; junction bases left unmatched: 4. This CDR3 is 12 amino acids long. The germline V gene encodes CDR1 MNHEY and CDR2 SVGAGI. CDR3 DNA: TGTGCCAGCCGACAGGGGGCGCGTGGCTACACCTTC. Residues: CASRQGARGYTF.

The J gene is TRBJ1-4, the V gene TRBV4-1, with unresolved D. The V gene's germline CDR1 is MGHRA and CDR2 YSYEKL. This CDR3 contains 13 residues. Trimming stripped 5 bases from V and 5 bases from J, with 9 bases between. CDR3 sequence (DNA): TGCGCCAGCAGCTGGAGCCGGAATGAAAAACTGTTTTTT. Its translation: CASSWSRNEKLFF.

V usage is TRBV5-1 and J usage is TRBJ2-1; 10 nucleotides match TRBD2. CDR1 is SGHRS and CDR2 is YFSETQ in the germline V gene. J gave up 6 bases and V 0 bases, and 6 bases lay outside the gene matches. The CDR3 loop spans 16 amino acids. CDR3 in amino acids: CASSLALSGGANEQFF. CDR3 DNA: TGCGCCAGCAGCTTGGCACTAAGCGGGGGGGCCAATGAGCAGTTCTTC. The full variable domain, in which reference TRBV5-1 and TRBJ2-1 provide the parts outside the CDR3, is KAGVTQTPRYLIKTRGQQVTLSCSPISGHRSVSWYQQTPGQGLQFLFEYFSETQRNKGNFPGRFSGRQFSNSRSEMNVSTLELGDSALYLCASSLALSGGANEQFFGPGTRLTVL.

The chain is built from TRBV27 and TRBJ1-1; D unclear. Trimming pared 3 bases from V and 0 bases from J, leaving 11 bases between. This CDR3 contains 15 residues. CDR1 is MNHEY and CDR2 is SMNVEV in the germline V gene (reference sequence). The DNA for the CDR3 is TGTGCCAGCAGTTTGAGATTCGGGGTGAACACTGAAGCTTTCTTT. Its protein product is CASSLRFGVNTEAFF.

The chain couples TRBV6-1 to TRBJ2-5; TRBD1 matches 7 bases. Germline V gene lookup returns CDR1 MNHNS and CDR2 SASEGT. The length of the CDR3 is 15 residues. Trimming removed 7 bases from V and 5 bases from J; junction bases left unmatched: 13. The CDR3 nucleotides are TGTGCCAGCACCCTCGGGACAGCGATAGTGGAGACCCAGTACTTC. It specifies CASTLGTAIVETQYF.